A selection of T cell receptor beta chains follows, all from one sample in a study of T cell changes during pregnancy in multiple sclerosis. Clones were read by immunoSEQ multiplex PCR, and TCRdb kept only the in-frame ones, dropping some. The sample gives around 100,000 clones, around 92% of which show up once; less than 2% is in the top ten. Specimen: peripheral blood, collected after pregnancy. The receptors derive from a female donor with multiple sclerosis, enrolled in a pregnancy study. The CDR3 runs from the conserved cysteine through the conserved F or W. The order of the fields is D gene, V gene, J gene, CDR3 protein. The D gene is left open where the match is weak.

>TRBD2|TRBV9|TRBJ2-7
CASSVGGGSGGAAYEQYF
>NA|TRBV6-1|TRBJ1-2
CASTPGGRDRGYTF
>NA|TRBV5-4|TRBJ2-7
CASSHRDSYEQYF
>NA|TRBV27|TRBJ2-7
CASSFQGSYEQYF
>NA|TRBV10-3|TRBJ1-5
CAIQGTDQPQHF
>TRBD1|TRBV19|TRBJ1-5
CASTPDRGPRGNQPQHF
>NA|TRBV30|TRBJ1-2
CAWKGALYGYTF
>TRBD1|TRBV15|TRBJ1-1
CATSRFGQGNTEAFF
>TRBD2|TRBV5-6|TRBJ2-1
CASSSPLNSGRAHEQFF
>TRBD1|TRBV29-1|TRBJ1-2
CSVDRGLGINYGYTF
>NA|TRBV6-4|TRBJ1-6
CASSVRTGNNSPLHF
>TRBD1|TRBV29-1|TRBJ1-2
CSVDELGQGYGYTF
>TRBD1|TRBV13|TRBJ1-2
CASSPQGAKVPYGYTF
>NA|TRBV7-7|TRBJ2-1
CASSLAQGPKWNEQFF
>NA|TRBV18|TRBJ2-7
CASSPAGVSGPYEQYF
>NA|TRBV5-6|TRBJ2-6
CASSLVGSLDSGANVLTF
>NA|TRBV5-4|TRBJ2-3
CASSLGQAGDTDTQYF
>NA|TRBV6-6|TRBJ2-5
CASSYSQGQETQYF
>NA|TRBV18|TRBJ2-3
CASSPPGPSTDTQYF
>NA|TRBV29-1|TRBJ2-3
CSAVGGQTSTDTQYF
>TRBD1|TRBV29-1|TRBJ1-2
CSVEPGTGGWGGYTF
>TRBD2|TRBV6-1|TRBJ2-7
CASHFSSGGYEQYF
>NA|TRBV4-3|TRBJ1-3
CASSQDRGTGNTIYF
>NA|TRBV7-8|TRBJ2-7
CASSPGLTHYEQYF
>TRBD1|TRBV6-5|TRBJ1-2
CASSNIQGANYGYTF
>NA|TRBV7-9|TRBJ1-5
CASSFGGRIGNQPQHF
>TRBD2|TRBV5-1|TRBJ2-7
CASSSLAGGGNEQYF
>NA|TRBV5-1|TRBJ2-7
CASSPAVGDSSYEQYF
>TRBD1|TRBV19|TRBJ1-5
CASSPLTGPTGQPQHF
>TRBD1|TRBV19|TRBJ1-2
CASSPRPQGGNGYTF
>TRBD1|TRBV27|TRBJ2-7
CASSLRLGQGLSYEQYF
>TRBD2|TRBV6-6|TRBJ2-3
CASAPSGGVDTQYF
>NA|TRBV10-3|TRBJ2-7
CAISEGGSSSEQYF
>NA|TRBV2|TRBJ2-5
CASSVDDLGTQYF
>NA|TRBV28|TRBJ2-7
CASSQWPLEQYF
>NA|TRBV4-3|TRBJ2-1
CASSQDWAGYNEQFF
>NA|TRBV7-2|TRBJ1-1
CASSRNGNTEAFF
>TRBD2|TRBV19|TRBJ2-1
CATSGLAGYNEQFF
>TRBD1|TRBV7-8|TRBJ1-2
CASSLARDRGDYGYTF
>NA|TRBV7-9|TRBJ2-1
CASSLLVGTFNEQFF
>NA|TRBV6-1|TRBJ2-7
CASSEVRGYEQYF
>NA|TRBV14|TRBJ1-6
CASSQTGGGRSPLHF
>TRBD2|TRBV12-5|TRBJ2-3
CASGALAGGQDTQYF
>TRBD2|TRBV30|TRBJ2-1
CAWTSGGGNEQFF
>NA|TRBV7-3|TRBJ1-6
CASSRDRQINSPLHF
>NA|TRBV29-1|TRBJ2-3
CSVAKMTGRSTDTQYF
>TRBD2|TRBV9|TRBJ2-1
CASSVSGASYNEQFF
>TRBD1|TRBV19|TRBJ1-3
CASRYRGGDTIYF
>NA|TRBV28|TRBJ2-7
CASSLYGSTTYEQYF
>NA|TRBV9|TRBJ1-6
CASSVNEVWNSPLHF
>TRBD2|TRBV27|TRBJ2-1
CASSFGGDNEQFF
>NA|TRBV9|TRBJ2-3
CASSAGQPSTDTQYF